These 6 T cell receptor beta chains share one sample of origin, sequenced in a study of early T cells in non-severe SARS-CoV-2 infection. One entry per CDR3 protein results from TCRdb running MiXCR on the 5' RACE reads. The sample lists some 33,000 distinct CDR3 sequences; about 6% were seen once. The specimen sequenced was whole blood. The source is an adult who was a healthcare worker with PCR-confirmed SARS-CoV-2 infection or an uninfected control (not recorded which).

This clonotype was seen at least ten times. The J gene is TRBJ2-2, the V gene TRBV5-4; no clear D gene. The CDR3 is 12 amino acids. Germline V gene sequence: CDR1 SGHNT, CDR2 YYREEE (reference sequence). The V end was cut by 5 bases, the J end by 2 bases, with 4 bases between. This CDR3 is CASSGNTGELFF. In DNA form, the CDR3 reads TGTGCCAGCAGTGGTAACACCGGGGAGCTGTTTTTT.

V is TRBV19 and J is TRBJ2-5; the D gene is possibly TRBD1 (5 bases). This CDR3 comprises 13 residues. Germline V CDR1 and CDR2: LNHDA, SQIVND (reference sequence). Trimming pared 2 bases from V and 4 bases from J, leaving 8 bases between. The DNA of the CDR3 is TGTGCCAGTAGTATAACAGGTGGAGAGACCCAGTACTTC. Its translation: CASSITGGETQYF.

In its sample, this clonotype was seen many times. The J gene is TRBJ1-2, the V gene TRBV30; D is unclear. CDR3 size: 12 residues. V lost 4 bases to trimming and J lost 8 bases, with 14 bases between them. Germline CDR1 GTSNPN, CDR2 SVGIG (reference sequence). The CDR3 here is CAWILGPQGYTF. In DNA, the CDR3 is TGTGCCTGGATCCTGGGCCCCCAGGGCTACACCTTC. The full variable domain, rest sourced from reference TRBV30 and TRBJ1-2, is SQTIHQWPATLVQPVGSPLSLECTVEGTSNPNLYWYRQAAGRGLQLLFYSVGIGQISSEVPQNLSASRPQDRQFILSSKKLLLSDSGFYLCAWILGPQGYTFGSGTRLTVV.

Many counts were recorded for this clonotype. This chain joins TRBV20-1 and TRBJ2-3; 8 nucleotides match TRBD2. This CDR3 is built from 15 residues. V lost 6 bases, J lost 2 bases, and 10 bases stayed unmatched. Germline CDR1 and CDR2: DFQATT and SNEGSKA (reference sequence). CDR3 amino acids: CSAPRGGGDTDTQYF. CDR3 in DNA: TGCAGTGCCCCCCGGGGGGGCGGGGACACAGATACGCAGTATTTT.

This clonotype was seen at least ten times. The chain carries TRBV6-5 and TRBJ1-1; tentatively, D is TRBD1 (6 bases). CDR1 is MNHEY, CDR2 SVGAGI, per germline. Trimming removed 4 bases from V and 4 bases from J, with 16 bases in between. The CDR3 extends over 15 amino acids. The CDR3 sequence is CASSFSREGGTEAFF. The CDR3 DNA is TGTGCCAGCAGTTTTTCCAGGGAGGGGGGCACTGAAGCTTTCTTT.

V gene TRBV20-1 combines with J gene TRBJ2-7, with 7 bases lining up with TRBD1. The trim removed 6 bases at V and 6 bases at J, leaving 14 bases unmatched. Germline CDR1 DFQATT, CDR2 SNEGSKA (reference sequence). The CDR3 is 14 amino acids. The CDR3 nucleotides are TGCAGTGCACCGGGACAGAGTCTCTTCGCCGAGCAGTACTTC. This gives the protein CSAPGQSLFAEQYF.